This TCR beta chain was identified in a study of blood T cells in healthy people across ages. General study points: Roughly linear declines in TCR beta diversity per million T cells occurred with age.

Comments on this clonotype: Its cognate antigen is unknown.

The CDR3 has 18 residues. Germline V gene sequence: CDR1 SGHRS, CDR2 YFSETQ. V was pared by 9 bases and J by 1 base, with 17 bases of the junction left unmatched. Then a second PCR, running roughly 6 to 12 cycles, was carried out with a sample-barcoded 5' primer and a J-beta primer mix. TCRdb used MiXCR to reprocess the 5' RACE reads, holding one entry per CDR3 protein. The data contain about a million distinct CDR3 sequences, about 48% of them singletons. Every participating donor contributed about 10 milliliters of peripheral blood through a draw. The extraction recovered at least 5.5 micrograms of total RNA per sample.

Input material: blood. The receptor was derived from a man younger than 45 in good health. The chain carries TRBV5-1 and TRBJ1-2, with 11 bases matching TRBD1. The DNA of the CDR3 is TGCGCCAACAGTCCTCTGCAGGGACAGGGGGACGGTAACTATGGCTACACCTTC. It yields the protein CANSPLQGQGDGNYGYTF.